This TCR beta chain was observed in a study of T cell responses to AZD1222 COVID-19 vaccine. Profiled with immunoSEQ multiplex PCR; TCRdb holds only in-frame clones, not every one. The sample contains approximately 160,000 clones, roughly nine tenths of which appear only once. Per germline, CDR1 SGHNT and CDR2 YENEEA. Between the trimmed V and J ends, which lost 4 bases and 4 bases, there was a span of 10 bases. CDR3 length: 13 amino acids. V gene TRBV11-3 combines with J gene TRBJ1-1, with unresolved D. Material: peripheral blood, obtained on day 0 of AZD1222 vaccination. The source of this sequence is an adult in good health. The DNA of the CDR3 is TGTGCCAGCAGCTACCGGGGAAGCACTGAAGCTTTCTTT. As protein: CASSYRGSTEAFF.